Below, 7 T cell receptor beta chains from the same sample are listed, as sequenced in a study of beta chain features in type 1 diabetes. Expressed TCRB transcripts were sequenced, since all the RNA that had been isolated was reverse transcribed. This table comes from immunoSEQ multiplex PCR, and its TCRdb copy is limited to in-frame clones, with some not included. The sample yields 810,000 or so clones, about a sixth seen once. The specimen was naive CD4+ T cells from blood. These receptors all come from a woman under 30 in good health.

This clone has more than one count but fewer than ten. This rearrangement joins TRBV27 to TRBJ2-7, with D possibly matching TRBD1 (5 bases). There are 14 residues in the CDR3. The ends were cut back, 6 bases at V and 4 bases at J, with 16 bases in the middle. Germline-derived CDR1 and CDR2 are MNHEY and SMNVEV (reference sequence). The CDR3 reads CASRNGQGPYEQYF. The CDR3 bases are TGTGCCAGCAGAAACGGACAAGGACCGTACGAGCAGTACTTC.

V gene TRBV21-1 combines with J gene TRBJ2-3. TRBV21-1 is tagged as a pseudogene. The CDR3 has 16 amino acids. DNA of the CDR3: TGTGCCAGCAGAAAAAAACAGCCAGGGAGAGGAGATACGCAGTATTTT. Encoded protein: CASRKKQPGRGDTQYF.

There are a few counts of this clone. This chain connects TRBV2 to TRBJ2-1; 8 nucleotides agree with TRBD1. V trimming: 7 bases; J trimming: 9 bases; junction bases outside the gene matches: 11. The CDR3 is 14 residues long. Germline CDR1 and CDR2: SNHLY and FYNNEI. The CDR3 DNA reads TGTGCCAGCACCGGAGGACAGGGCGGAGGTGAGCAGTTCTTC. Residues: CASTGGQGGGEQFF. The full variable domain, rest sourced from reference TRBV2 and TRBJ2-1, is EPEVTQTPSHQVTQMGQEVILRCVPISNHLYFYWYRQILGQKVEFLVSFYNNEISEKSEIFDDQFSVERPDGSNFTLKIRSTKLEDSAMYFCASTGGQGGGEQFFGPGTRLTVL.

The CDR3 is CASSPDIQEKLFF. The CDR3 nucleotides read TGTGCCAGCTCCCCCGATATTCAAGAAAAACTGTTTTTT. The V call is TRBV18, the J call TRBJ1-4; D uncertain. The CDR3 covers 13 residues. Germline V gene lookup returns CDR1 KGHSH and CDR2 LQKENI. Trimming took off 6 bases at V and 8 bases at J, with 13 bases between the two ends. Variable domain in full (rest from reference TRBV18 and TRBJ1-4): NAGVMQNPRHLVRRRGQEARLRCSPMKGHSHVYWYRQLPEEGLKFMVYLQKENIIDESGMPKERFSAEFPKEGPSILRIQQVVRGDSAAYFCASSPDIQEKLFFGSGTQLSVL.

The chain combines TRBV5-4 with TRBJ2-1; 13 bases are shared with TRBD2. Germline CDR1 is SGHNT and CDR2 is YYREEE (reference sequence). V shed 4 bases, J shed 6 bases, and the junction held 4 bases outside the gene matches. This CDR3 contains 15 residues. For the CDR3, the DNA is TGTGCCAGCAGCATGACTAGCGGGGGGTCCAATGAGCAGTTCTTC. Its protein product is CASSMTSGGSNEQFF.

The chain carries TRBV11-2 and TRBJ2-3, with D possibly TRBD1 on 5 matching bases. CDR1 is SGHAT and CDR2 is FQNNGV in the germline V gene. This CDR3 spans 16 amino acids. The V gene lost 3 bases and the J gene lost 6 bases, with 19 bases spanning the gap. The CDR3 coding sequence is TGTGCCAGCAGCTTGAACTTTCGGGCCTCAGGGGATACGCAGTATTTT. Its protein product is CASSLNFRASGDTQYF. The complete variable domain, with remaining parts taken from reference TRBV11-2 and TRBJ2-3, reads EAGVAQSPRYKIIEKRQSVAFWCNPISGHATLYWYQQILGQGPKLLIQFQNNGVVDDSQLPKDRFSAERLKGVDSTLKIQPAKLEDSAVYLCASSLNFRASGDTQYFGPGTRLTVL.

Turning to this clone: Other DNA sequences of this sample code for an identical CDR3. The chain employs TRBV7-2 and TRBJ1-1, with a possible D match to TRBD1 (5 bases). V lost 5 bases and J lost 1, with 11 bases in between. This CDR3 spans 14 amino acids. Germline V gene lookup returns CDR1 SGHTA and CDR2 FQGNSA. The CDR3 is CASSPRGGNTEAFF. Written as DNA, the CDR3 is TGTGCCAGCAGCCCTAGGGGTGGGAACACTGAAGCTTTCTTT.